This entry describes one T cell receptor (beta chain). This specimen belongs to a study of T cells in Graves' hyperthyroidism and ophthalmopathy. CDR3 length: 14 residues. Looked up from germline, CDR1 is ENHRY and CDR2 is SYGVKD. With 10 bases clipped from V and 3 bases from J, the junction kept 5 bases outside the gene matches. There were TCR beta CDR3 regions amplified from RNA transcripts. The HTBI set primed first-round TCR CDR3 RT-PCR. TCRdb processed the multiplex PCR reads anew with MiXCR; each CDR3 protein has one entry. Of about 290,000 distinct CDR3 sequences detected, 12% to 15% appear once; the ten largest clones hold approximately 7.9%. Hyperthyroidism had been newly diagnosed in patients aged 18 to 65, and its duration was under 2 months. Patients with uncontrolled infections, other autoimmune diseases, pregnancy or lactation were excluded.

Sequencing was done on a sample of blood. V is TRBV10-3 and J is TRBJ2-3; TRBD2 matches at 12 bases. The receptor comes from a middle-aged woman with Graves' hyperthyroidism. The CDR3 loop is CATQLAGGTDTQYF. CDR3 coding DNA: TGTGCCACCCAACTAGCGGGAGGTACAGATACGCAGTATTTT.